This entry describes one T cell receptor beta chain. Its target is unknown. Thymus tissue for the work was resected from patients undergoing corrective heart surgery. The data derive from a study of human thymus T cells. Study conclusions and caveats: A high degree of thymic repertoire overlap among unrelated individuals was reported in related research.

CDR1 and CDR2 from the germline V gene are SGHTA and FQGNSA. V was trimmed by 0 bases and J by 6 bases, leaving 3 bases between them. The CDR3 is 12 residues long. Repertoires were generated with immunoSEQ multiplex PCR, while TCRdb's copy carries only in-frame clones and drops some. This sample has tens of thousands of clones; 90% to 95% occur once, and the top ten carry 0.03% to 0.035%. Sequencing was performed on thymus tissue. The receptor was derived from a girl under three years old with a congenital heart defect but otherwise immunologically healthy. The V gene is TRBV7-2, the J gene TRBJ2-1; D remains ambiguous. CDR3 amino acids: CASSLARNEQFF. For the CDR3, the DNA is TGTGCCAGCAGCTTAGCACGCAATGAGCAGTTCTTC.